A selection of T cell receptor beta chains follows, all from one sample in a study of blood T cell repertoires in COVID-19. The repertoire was sequenced with immunoSEQ multiplex PCR; TCRdb's copy has only in-frame clones and lacks some. The sample lists some 240,000 clones; 84% were seen once. The source material was peripheral blood. These TCRs come from a middle-aged woman who had recovered from COVID-19. CDR3s include the opening cysteine and the closing phenylalanine or tryptophan. D genes are given only for firm matches. Rows give clone size only sometimes, using once, few, many, or a class for an expanded clone.

J gene	V gene	D gene	clone size	CDR3 DNA	CDR3 protein
TRBJ1-1	TRBV7-3	.	once	TGTGCCAGCAGCTTATCTGGCCAGGGGAACACTGAAGCTTTCTTT	CASSLSGQGNTEAFF
TRBJ2-3	TRBV6-5	.	.	TGTGCCAGCAACAAACCCGGGGGAGATACGCAGTATTTT	CASNKPGGDTQYF
TRBJ2-3	TRBV5-1	TRBD2	once	TGCGCCAGCAGCTTGGGGAAAACGGGGGGAAGCACAGATACGCAGTATTTT	CASSLGKTGGSTDTQYF
TRBJ1-3	TRBV4-2	.	.	TGTGCCAGCAGCCAAGAAAACAGCCGGATTATGGACACCATATATTTT	CASSQENSRIMDTIYF
TRBJ1-3	TRBV7-2	.	.	TGTGCCAGCAGCTTAGTTACGGGATGGGGCTCTGGAAACACCATATATTTT	CASSLVTGWGSGNTIYF
TRBJ2-7	TRBV4-2	TRBD2	.	TGTGCCAGCAGCCAAGCCCTAGCGGGGGGTTACGAGCAGTACTTC	CASSQALAGGYEQYF
TRBJ2-1	TRBV14	.	.	TGTGCCAGCAGCCTAAGGCTAGTCAATGAGCAGTTCTTC	CASSLRLVNEQFF
TRBJ2-3	TRBV10-3	TRBD2	.	TGTGCCATCAGTTTTAGCGGGGGGGCCGTAACAGATACGCAGTATTTT	CAISFSGGAVTDTQYF
TRBJ1-6	TRBV30	.	.	TGTGCCTGGAGTCCGAGTTGGTCCTATAATTCACCCCTCCACTTT	CAWSPSWSYNSPLHF
TRBJ2-3	TRBV5-4	TRBD2	.	TGTGCCAGCGAAATCAGCGGGGGGGCCAAGTTCACAGATACGCAGTATTTT	CASEISGGAKFTDTQYF
TRBJ1-1	TRBV7-3	.	.	TGTGCCAGCAGCTTACAGGGTGGCGCTGAAGCTTTCTTT	CASSLQGGAEAFF
TRBJ2-3	TRBV5-6	TRBD1	.	TGTGCCAGCTCAGGACAGGGTAAAGATACGCAGTATTTT	CASSGQGKDTQYF
TRBJ2-5	TRBV4-1	.	.	TGCGCCAGCAGCCAAGATAGTTCGACTCAGTACTTC	CASSQDSSTQYF
TRBJ1-5	TRBV6-2/TRBV6-3	.	few	TGTGCCAGCAGTTACGTTGGGGGCCTTCAGCCCCAGCATTTT	CASSYVGGLQPQHF
TRBJ2-3	TRBV5-5	TRBD2	.	TGTGCCAGCAGCGATACTAGCGGGAGTCCAGATACGCAGTATTTT	CASSDTSGSPDTQYF
TRBJ2-3	TRBV14	.	.	TGTGCCAGCAGCCAGGCCACAACGCAGTATTTT	CASSQATTQYF
TRBJ2-1	TRBV7-2	.	.	TGTGCCAGCAGCTTAGCGGGCAGATATGGTGATGAGCAGTTCTTC	CASSLAGRYGDEQFF
TRBJ1-6	TRBV14	.	.	TGTGCCAGCAGCCAAGATCCGGAGAGTGTCTATAATTCACCCCTCCACTTT	CASSQDPESVYNSPLHF
TRBJ1-3	TRBV6-1	.	.	TGTGCCAGCAGTGAAGTAGCTGGAAACACCATATATTTT	CASSEVAGNTIYF
TRBJ2-1	TRBV5-6	.	few	TGTGCCAGCACCTACTACAATGAGCAGTTCTTC	CASTYYNEQFF
TRBJ1-6	TRBV7-9	TRBD1	.	TGTGCCAGCAGCGAACCCCAGGGGGCAAATTCACCCCTCCACTTT	CASSEPQGANSPLHF
TRBJ1-2	TRBV7-9	.	.	TGTGCCAGCAGCAAAATCATACGGGACACCCACACCGACGCGCAATTTTATGGCTACACCTTC	CASSKIIRDTHTDAQFYGYTF
TRBJ2-5	TRBV3-1/TRBV3-2	TRBD2	.	TGTGCCAGCAGGCACGCCGGGACTAGCGGGGGGGGTGGGACCCAGTACTTC	CASRHAGTSGGGGTQYF
TRBJ1-1	TRBV5-4	.	.	TGTGCCAGCAGCTTGGGACGGGGTGGAGGAAACACTGAAGCTTTCTTT	CASSLGRGGGNTEAFF
TRBJ1-2	TRBV6-1	.	few	TGTGCCAGCAGTGAAGGGACAGATAACTATGGCTACACCTTC	CASSEGTDNYGYTF